This T cell receptor beta chain was obtained from a study of beta chain features in type 1 diabetes. Whole-study findings and limits: For type 1 diabetes patients, VDJ junctions showed fewer insertions and more deletions.

In regard to this clone: The antigen is not known.

Trimming cost V 1 base and J 6 bases; bases outside gene matches: 7. The germline CDR1 and CDR2 sequences are SGHVS and FNYEAQ. This CDR3 has 15 residues. Without exception, sorted populations had purity beyond 95%. The entirety of the isolated RNA underwent reverse transcription, so expressed TCRB transcripts were sequenced. Assay: immunoSEQ multiplex PCR; the TCRdb copy retains only in-frame clones and omits some. The table records around 300,000 clones, 9.5% to 12% of them present only once. The rearrangement links TRBV7-6 to TRBJ2-3; 7 nucleotides match TRBD2. The clonotype comes from a woman in her thirties in good health. What was sequenced was naive CD4+ T cells from blood. CDR3 loop: CASSLESSGGDTQYF. CDR3 DNA sequence: TGTGCCAGCAGCTTAGAATCTAGCGGTGGGGATACGCAGTATTTT. Full variable domain (rest looked up from reference TRBV7-6 and TRBJ2-3): GAGVSQSPRYKVTKRGQDVALRCDPISGHVSLYWYRQALGQGPEFLTYFNYEAQQDKSGLPNDRFSAERPEGSISTLTIQRTEQRDSAMYRCASSLESSGGDTQYFGPGTRLTVL.